This record covers a single TCR beta chain. Its target is not known. This CDR3 comprises 14 residues. CDR1 is SGHAT and CDR2 is FQNNGV in the germline V gene. V was pared by 1 base and J by 3 bases, with 10 bases between. This entry belongs to a study of T cell responses to AZD1222 COVID-19 vaccine. Assay: immunoSEQ multiplex PCR; the TCRdb copy retains only in-frame clones and omits some. The sample has some 170,000 clones; about nine tenths are singletons. Findings of the study overall: The study reported that nearly half of spike-specific TCRs target unmutated variant regions. Among vaccine-associated CD4 TCRs, coverage spanned spike, with dominance at 160-218 and 743-854. Two doses of AZD1222 preceded a rise in Spike-specific TCR breadth and depth.

This sample comprised peripheral blood, obtained 28 days after the second AZD1222 dose. The clonotype comes from an adult who received the AZD1222 COVID-19 vaccine. V usage is TRBV11-2 and J usage is TRBJ2-7; TRBD1 is a possible D gene (6 bases). The CDR3, as DNA: TGTGCCAGCAGCTTAGCGGACAGCGACTACGAGCAGTACTTC. Amino acid sequence: CASSLADSDYEQYF.